This T cell receptor (beta chain) was documented in a study of blood T cell repertoires in COVID-19. This clone was observed a single time. Clones were sequenced by immunoSEQ multiplex PCR, and TCRdb holds only the in-frame ones, with some missing. Of 150,000 to 200,000 clones in the sample, roughly 85% were seen once. This CDR3 comprises 13 residues. Germline V gene data show CDR1 as SGHRS and CDR2 as YFSETQ. V was pared by 2 bases and J by 5 bases, with 10 bases between. The receptor was isolated from a woman aged 30 to 39 with acute or convalescent COVID-19. J is TRBJ1-2 and V is TRBV5-1; D is perhaps TRBD1 (5 bases). Sequencing was performed on peripheral blood. CDR3 residues: CASSFGGGYGYTF. For the CDR3, the DNA is TGCGCCAGCAGCTTCGGGGGAGGGTATGGCTACACCTTC.